These 23 T cell receptor beta chains were sequenced from one sample in a study of T cell repertoires in cytomegalovirus infection. TCRdb re-called the reads through MiXCR, storing one row per CDR3 protein. This table has nearly 650,000 distinct CDR3 sequences, approximately 24% appearing once. The specimen sequenced was CD8+ T cells from PBMCs. The source is a human donor in good health (CMV status not recorded). Some clones in this sample may be carry-over from other donors' samples.

Comments on this clonotype: Germline is not matched at one junction end, which may reflect a read error. J is TRBJ1-4 and V is TRBV2; maybe TRBD1 (5 bases). There are 14 residues in the CDR3. Germline V gene sequence: CDR1 SNHLY, CDR2 FYNNEI. The CDR3 loop is CTSTDGIRQEKLFF. CDR3 DNA sequence: TGTACCAGTACCGACGGCATACGACAGGAAAAACTGTTTTTT.

The V call is TRBV5-5, the J call TRBJ1-1; TRBD1 is a possible D gene (5 bases). The V gene's germline CDR1 is SGHKS and CDR2 YYEKEE (reference sequence). V dropped 1 base and J dropped 1 base, with 11 bases sitting between them. CDR3 length: 15 residues. The CDR3 nucleotides are TGTGCCAGCAGCTTGCAATGGGACCCGAACACTGAAGCTTTCTTT. This sequence encodes CASSLQWDPNTEAFF.

This clonotype was picked up a small number of times. J is TRBJ2-7 and V is TRBV13; tentatively, D is TRBD2 (6 bases). Trimming stripped 1 base from V and 3 bases from J, with 13 bases between. Germline CDR1 PRHDT, CDR2 FYEKMQ (reference sequence). The length of the CDR3 is 15 residues. CDR3 in amino acids: CASSLAYRGNYEQYF. The CDR3 DNA follows: TGTGCCAGCAGCTTAGCGTATCGGGGGAACTACGAGCAGTACTTC.

The rearrangement uses TRBV20-1 and TRBJ1-2; tentative D call: TRBD1 (5 bases). The CDR3 has 12 amino acids. CDR1 is DFQATT and CDR2 is SNEGSKA in the germline V gene (reference sequence). The V end lost 0 bases, the J end lost 5 bases, and 7 bases lay between the germline ends. The CDR3 nucleotides read TGCAGTGCTAGAGATAGGACATATGGCTACACCTTC. Protein: CSARDRTYGYTF.

The chain uses TRBV6-8 and TRBJ2-7; D unresolved. CDR3 length equals 14 residues. CDR1 is MNHGY, CDR2 SAAAGT, per germline. DNA of the CDR3: TGTGCCAACAGTCCCTTGGGAAGCAACTACGAGCAGTACGTC. This translates into CANSPLGSNYEQYV.

This clonotype was counted between two and nine times. This chain connects TRBV19 to TRBJ2-1; 9 bases agree with TRBD1. This CDR3 has 15 amino acids. Germline trimming cut 5 bases from V and 7 bases from J; bases unmatched to any gene: 9. Germline V gene sequence: CDR1 LNHDA, CDR2 SQIVND (reference sequence). The CDR3 is CASSPRDRELNEQFF. In DNA form, the CDR3 reads TGTGCCAGTAGTCCCCGGGACAGGGAACTAAATGAGCAGTTCTTC.

This clonotype has at least ten counts. The V and J genes are TRBV7-2 and TRBJ2-2; 8 bases align to TRBD1. Germline loops: CDR1 SGHTA, CDR2 FQGNSA. The CDR3 sequence is 15 residues long. The V segment lost 5 bases and the J segment 3 bases; nucleotides outside the gene matches: 5. CDR3 coding DNA: TGTGCCAGCAGCCCTCGGGACAGGTACACCGGGGAGCTGTTTTTT. Protein sequence: CASSPRDRYTGELFF.

This chain uses TRBV14 with TRBJ2-7; D not certain. The CDR3 is 15 residues long. Germline lookup yields CDR1 SGHDN and CDR2 FVKESK. The V gene lost 1 base and the J gene lost 2 bases, with 12 bases spanning the gap. CDR3 loop: CASSQGSGLPYEQYV. In DNA, the CDR3 is TGTGCCAGCAGCCAAGGATCGGGTTTACCCTACGAGCAGTACGTC.

In this sample, this clonotype turned up many times. The genes are TRBV27 and TRBJ2-7, with TRBD2 identical over 13 bases. The CDR3 sequence is 16 residues long. The germline gives CDR1 MNHEY, CDR2 SMNVEV (reference sequence). V was clipped by 6 bases and J by 3 bases; unmatched bases: 8. This chain's CDR3 is CASRTTGTSGVYEQYV. The DNA for the CDR3 is TGTGCCAGCAGAACCACCGGGACTAGCGGGGTCTACGAGCAGTACGTC.

This clonotype is a singleton in its sample. A much larger clone differs by one base, so this may be a read error. The chain links TRBV7-3 to TRBJ2-1; D perhaps matches TRBD2 (7 bases). The CDR3 is made up of 14 amino acids. Germline V gene lookup returns CDR1 SGHTA and CDR2 FQGTGA. CDR3 loop: CVSSLLAGDIEQFF. The CDR3 nucleotides read TGTGTCAGCAGCTTATTGGCGGGGGACATTGAGCAGTTCTTC.

This clonotype was seen ten or more times. The CDR3 spells CASTAREGQETQYF. CDR3 DNA sequence: TGTGCCAGCACCGCTAGGGAGGGGCAAGAGACCCAGTACTTC. This chain uses TRBV7-6 with TRBJ2-5, with TRBD2 matching 7 bases. V was pared by 7 bases and J by 2 bases, with 7 bases of the junction left unmatched. The CDR3 is made up of 14 amino acids. Germline CDR1 is SGHVS and CDR2 is FNYEAQ.

J is TRBJ2-2 and V is TRBV7-6; 10 bases align to TRBD1. Germline CDR1 is SGHVS and CDR2 is FNYEAQ. There are 15 residues in the CDR3. With V trimmed by 6 bases and J by 3 bases, 4 bases remained unmatched. The CDR3 nucleotides read TGTGCCAGCAGTTGGACAGGGGGGCACACCGGGGAGCTGTTTTTT. Its protein is CASSWTGGHTGELFF. The full variable domain, in which reference TRBV7-6 and TRBJ2-2 provide the parts outside the CDR3, is GAGVSQSPRYKVTKRGQDVALRCDPISGHVSLYWYRQALGQGPEFLTYFNYEAQQDKSGLPNDRFSAERPEGSISTLTIQRTEQRDSAMYRCASSWTGGHTGELFFGEGSRLTVL.

The chain is built from TRBV6-6 and TRBJ2-1; 7 bases map to TRBD1. This CDR3 spans 15 amino acids. Germline V gene sequence: CDR1 MNHNY, CDR2 SVGAGI (reference sequence). The V and J ends lost 7 bases and 8 bases, in that order; junction bases with no gene match: 14. The CDR3 DNA reads as TGTGCCAGCACGGACTTCGGACAGGCCCTGGATGAGCAGTTCTTC. The encoded protein is CASTDFGQALDEQFF.

This clonotype was recorded a few times. This rearrangement joins TRBV14 to TRBJ2-7; either TRBD1 or TRBD2 may fit D (5 bases each). The CDR3 is made up of 15 amino acids. The germline V gene encodes CDR1 SGHDN and CDR2 FVKESK. V shed 6 bases and J shed 0 bases, with 15 bases lying between them. CDR3 nucleotides: TGTGCCAGCAGTCCGGGACCCAGGAGCTCCTACGAGCAGTACGTC. It encodes CASSPGPRSSYEQYV.

The CDR3 loop reads CASSERAAPGELFF. The DNA of the CDR3 is TGTGCCAGCAGTGAACGCGCTGCGCCCGGGGAGCTGTTTTTT. This chain links TRBV2 with TRBJ2-2; D not resolved. The germline V gene encodes CDR1 SNHLY and CDR2 FYNNEI. The CDR3 has 14 residues. The germline V and J ends were trimmed by 2 bases and 6 bases, with 10 bases remaining between them.

The CDR3 sequence: CSVLLGHGGNEQFF. The CDR3 nucleotides read TGCAGTGTCCTGCTAGGTCACGGGGGGAATGAGCAGTTCTTC. This chain joins TRBV20-1 and TRBJ2-1; 7 bases line up with TRBD2. The CDR3 totals 14 residues. Trimming cost V 7 bases and J 7 bases; bases outside gene matches: 13. The germline V gene has CDR1 DFQATT and CDR2 SNEGSKA (reference sequence).

To note about this clonotype: A much bigger clone sits one base away, suggesting this may be a read error. V is TRBV20-1 and J is TRBJ1-1; D may be TRBD1 (6 bases). CDR3 length: 16 amino acids. The ends were cut back, 0 bases at V and 4 bases at J, with 18 bases in the middle. The germline V gene has CDR1 DFQATT and CDR2 SNEGSKA (reference sequence). CDR3 amino acids: CSARDFAWGQATEAFF. CDR3 nucleotides: TGCAGTGCTAGAGATTTTGCTTGGGGGCAAGCCACTGAAGCTTTCTTT.

Many counts were recorded for this clonotype. The rearrangement links TRBV7-2 to TRBJ2-2, with a possible D match to TRBD2 (5 bases). Germline-derived CDR1 and CDR2 are SGHTA and FQGNSA. The CDR3 spans 16 residues. V was trimmed by 4 bases and J by 3 bases, leaving 15 bases between them. The CDR3 loop reads CASSSDTGIYTGELFF. The CDR3 bases are TGTGCCAGCAGCTCCGATACCGGGATTTACACCGGGGAGCTGTTTTTT.

The rearrangement uses TRBV11-2 and TRBJ2-3, with D perhaps TRBD2 (6 bases). CDR3 length equals 14 residues. CDR1 SGHAT and CDR2 FQNNGV come from the germline V gene. Trimming stripped 3 bases from V and 6 bases from J, with 13 bases between. As DNA, the CDR3 is TGTGCCAGCAGCTTCGGGACTCTGGGGGATACGCAGTATTTT. Amino acids: CASSFGTLGDTQYF. Together with reference TRBV11-2 and TRBJ2-3, the CDR3 gives the full variable domain: EAGVAQSPRYKIIEKRQSVAFWCNPISGHATLYWYQQILGQGPKLLIQFQNNGVVDDSQLPKDRFSAERLKGVDSTLKIQPAKLEDSAVYLCASSFGTLGDTQYFGPGTRLTVL.

This clonotype was seen once. This sequence may be a read error, since a much larger clone differs from it by one base. The final CDR3 position lacks the conserved phenylalanine or tryptophan, pointing to a likely read error. The chain links TRBV7-9 to TRBJ1-1; D is perhaps TRBD1 (5 bases). V was cut by 7 bases and J by 0 bases, with 9 bases left in between. Germline CDR1 reads SEHNR; CDR2 reads FQNEAQ (reference sequence). The CDR3 is 13 amino acids. This CDR3 is CASTTDMNTEAFL. The CDR3 coding sequence is TGTGCCAGCACGACAGATATGAACACTGAAGCTTTCCTT.

This clonotype has at least ten counts. This sequence joins TRBV7-6 and TRBJ1-1; D might be TRBD1 (5 bases). CDR3 size: 16 residues. V was shortened by 6 bases and J by 0 bases, with 17 bases between the two germline ends. Germline loops: CDR1 SGHVS, CDR2 FNYEAQ. CDR3 nucleotide sequence: TGTGCCAGCAGACCGAGCCAGGGTGGTTTGAACACTGAAGCTTTCTTT. Encoded protein: CASRPSQGGLNTEAFF. Combining the CDR3 with reference TRBV7-6 and TRBJ1-1 gives the whole variable domain GAGVSQSPRYKVTKRGQDVALRCDPISGHVSLYWYRQALGQGPEFLTYFNYEAQQDKSGLPNDRFSAERPEGSISTLTIQRTEQRDSAMYRCASRPSQGGLNTEAFFGQGTRLTVV.

This clonotype appeared a few times. The rearrangement joins TRBV29-1 to TRBJ1-1; perhaps TRBD1 as D (6 bases). The germline V gene has CDR1 SQVTM and CDR2 ANQGSEA. This CDR3 is 13 amino acids long. The V and J ends lost 3 bases and 3 bases respectively, with 11 bases between them. In DNA, the CDR3 is TGCAGCGTTGAGAACAGGGCCTACACTGAAGCTTTCTTT. It specifies CSVENRAYTEAFF.

With regard to this clonotype: An end of the junction differs from the germline gene, which may be a read error. The V and J genes are TRBV20-1 and TRBJ1-1; D call uncertain. The CDR3 is 14 residues long. The germline CDR1 and CDR2 sequences are DFQATT and SNEGSKA (reference sequence). CDR3: CSARDPGLDTKAFF. The CDR3 DNA follows: TGCAGTGCTAGAGATCCCGGGCTCGACACTAAAGCTTTCTTT.